Shown below are 5 T cell receptor beta chains from a single sample sequenced in a study of blood T cells in healthy people across ages. PCR was performed a second time for roughly 7 to 11 cycles using a sample-barcoded 5' primer and a J-beta primer mix. A single record per CDR3 protein comes from TCRdb applying MiXCR to the 5' RACE reads. This table has 850,000 or so distinct CDR3 sequences, 29% appearing once. Sequencing input: blood. The receptor set was obtained from an elderly woman in good health.

This clonotype was detected only a few times. Since a much larger clone is just one base distant, this may be a read error. This chain joins TRBV20-1 and TRBJ2-4; 9 bases are a match to TRBD2. The DNA end favors TRBJ2-7, so the J call may be wrong. The germline CDR1 and CDR2 sequences are DFQATT and SNEGSKA (reference sequence). CDR3 length equals 14 residues. CDR3: CSAMRGLAVYEQYF. DNA of the CDR3: TGCAGTGCCATGCGGGGACTAGCCGTCTACGAGCAGTACTTC.

The sample holds a few counts of this clonotype. This may be a read error, as it is one base from a much larger clone. The rearrangement uses TRBV5-1 and TRBJ2-7; 7 nucleotides agree with TRBD2. The germline V gene encodes CDR1 SGHRS and CDR2 YFSETQ. V lost 3 bases to trimming and J lost 7 bases; unmatched junction nucleotides: 4. The CDR3 extends over 12 amino acids. As DNA, the CDR3 is TGCGCCAGCAGCTCGACTAGCAATGAGCAGTACTTC. Translated: CASSSTSNEQYF.

Concerning this clonotype itself: This may come from a read error, since a much larger clone is one base off. CDR3 nucleotide sequence: TGTGCCGGCAGCCTCGATCGGAATAGCAATCAGCCCCAGCATTTT. Translation: CAGSLDRNSNQPQHF. V is TRBV5-5 and J is TRBJ1-5; the D is unclear. Germline V CDR1 and CDR2: SGHKS, YYEKEE (reference sequence). This CDR3 spans 15 amino acids.

Worth noting for this clonotype: A much larger clone differs by one base, so this may be a read error. CDR3 bases: TGTGCCAGCAGCATGAGACGAGCGGGGACCGCAGATACGCAGTATTTT. Protein sequence: CASSMRRAGTADTQYF. This chain joins TRBV7-8 and TRBJ2-3; the match to TRBD2 covers 7 bases. This CDR3 has 16 amino acids. Germline V CDR1 and CDR2: SGHVS, FQNEAQ. V was clipped by 5 bases and J by 4 bases; unmatched bases: 12.

V is TRBV2 and J is TRBJ2-3; 7 bases line up with TRBD2. Germline CDR1 SNHLY, CDR2 FYNNEI. The CDR3 loop spans 14 amino acids. The ends lost 5 bases at V and 3 bases at J; junction bases unmatched: 5. CDR3 DNA sequence: TGTGCCAGCAGTAAGGGGAGGGGAACAGATACGCAGTATTTT. It codes for CASSKGRGTDTQYF.